Listed here is a single T cell receptor beta chain. The antigen remains undetermined. This sample is part of a study of blood T cells in healthy people across ages. Germline V gives CDR1 LGHNA, CDR2 YNFKEQ. The V segment lost 1 base and the J segment 8 bases; nucleotides outside the gene matches: 8. The CDR3 has 15 residues. Combining a sample-barcoded 5' primer with a J-beta primer mix, a second PCR ran for about 7 to 12 cycles. MiXCR was run by TCRdb on the 5' RACE reads, yielding one entry per CDR3 protein. The sample lists 650,000 to 800,000 distinct CDR3 sequences, around 42% seen once, with nearly 20% in the top ten. Whole-study findings and limits: TCR beta diversity correlated strongly with naive T cell percentage. The unknown donor CMV status may have confounded expanded clonotype changes. Diversity figures derived from one million T cells were judged to underestimate the true value.

The origin of this receptor is a man between 60 and 75 years old in good health. The sample consisted of blood. The rearrangement joins TRBV4-2 to TRBJ2-1; 7 bases match TRBD1. The CDR3 sequence is CASSQALRGNDEQFF. The DNA for the CDR3 is TGTGCCAGCAGCCAAGCTCTCAGGGGGAACGATGAGCAGTTCTTC.